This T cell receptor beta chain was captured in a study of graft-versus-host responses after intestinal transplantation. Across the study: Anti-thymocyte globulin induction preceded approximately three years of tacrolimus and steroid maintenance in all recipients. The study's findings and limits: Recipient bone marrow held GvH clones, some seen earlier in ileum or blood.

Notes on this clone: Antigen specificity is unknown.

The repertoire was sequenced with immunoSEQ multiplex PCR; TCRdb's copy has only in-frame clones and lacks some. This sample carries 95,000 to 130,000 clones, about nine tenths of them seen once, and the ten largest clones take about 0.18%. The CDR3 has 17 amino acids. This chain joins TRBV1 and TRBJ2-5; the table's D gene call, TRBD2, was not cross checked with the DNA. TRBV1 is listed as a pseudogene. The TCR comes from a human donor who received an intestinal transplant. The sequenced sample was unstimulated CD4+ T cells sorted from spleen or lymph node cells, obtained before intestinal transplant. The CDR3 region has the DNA TGCACCAGCAGCCCCCCCCCGGGTAGCGGGAATGGAGAGACCCAGTACTTC. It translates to CTSSPPPGSGNGETQYF.